A selection of T cell receptor beta chains follows, all from one sample in a study of blood T cell repertoires in COVID-19. Profiled with immunoSEQ multiplex PCR; TCRdb holds only in-frame clones, not every one. The data hold 330,000 or so clones, with approximately 90% observed a single time. Sequencing was done on a sample of peripheral blood. The receptors shown here come from a man aged 30 to 39 with COVID-19, enrolled during active disease. Each CDR3 is given with its conserved first and last residue. The order of the fields is clone size, D gene, J gene, V gene, CDR3 protein, CDR3 DNA. The D gene is left open where the match is weak. The size field is filled for only some rows; it gives once, few, many or a size class.

>-|-|TRBJ1-1|TRBV10-3
CAISESDGRNTEAFF
TGTGCCATCAGTGAGTCGGACGGGAGGAACACTGAAGCTTTCTTT
>few|TRBD1|TRBJ1-1|TRBV2
CASRKGGQGAPEAFF
TGTGCCAGCCGGAAAGGGGGACAGGGGGCTCCTGAAGCTTTCTTT
>-|-|TRBJ2-7|TRBV18
CASSPRGEDGSYEQYF
TGTGCCAGCTCACCAAGGGGTGAAGACGGCTCCTACGAGCAGTACTTC
>-|-|TRBJ2-7|TRBV2
CASSEKAGGMEQYF
TGTGCCAGCAGTGAAAAGGCAGGGGGGATGGAGCAGTACTTC
>once|-|TRBJ2-7|TRBV27
CASSFKTDSYEQYF
TGTGCCAGCAGCTTTAAGACAGACTCCTACGAGCAGTACTTC
>-|-|TRBJ2-5|TRBV27
CASSLSRSVGWETQYF
TGTGCCAGCAGTTTATCGAGGAGTGTTGGGTGGGAGACCCAGTACTTC
>-|-|TRBJ1-1|TRBV6-5
CASSYSRRTGDTEAFF
TGTGCCAGCAGTTACTCGAGGCGGACGGGGGACACTGAAGCTTTCTTT
>-|TRBD2|TRBJ2-3|TRBV24-1
CATSETSGRGSSTDTQYF
TGTGCCACCAGTGAAACTAGCGGGAGGGGCTCTAGCACAGATACGCAGTATTTT
>-|-|TRBJ1-1|TRBV29-1
CSAAASGGVRTEAFF
TGCAGCGCTGCTGCCTCGGGGGGGGTCCGGACTGAAGCTTTCTTT
>once|TRBD1|TRBJ1-4|TRBV3-1/TRBV3-2
CASSLSGQGGEKLFF
TGTGCCAGCAGCCTATCGGGACAGGGGGGAGAAAAACTGTTTTTT
>-|-|TRBJ2-6|TRBV18
CASSQGRAGANVLTF
TGTGCCAGCTCACAAGGCAGGGCCGGGGCCAACGTCCTGACTTTC
>-|-|TRBJ1-1|TRBV7-2
CASSLSNRYTEAFF
TGTGCCAGCAGCCTTTCAAACAGATACACTGAAGCTTTCTTT
>-|-|TRBJ2-7|TRBV9
CASSVTGSGYYEQYF
TGTGCCAGCAGCGTAACTGGGTCAGGATACTACGAGCAGTACTTC
>-|-|TRBJ2-3|TRBV25-1
CASSEVGTLTDTQYF
TGTGCCAGCAGTGAGGTTGGGACACTCACAGATACGCAGTATTTT
>-|TRBD1|TRBJ1-2|TRBV30
CAWSVAAGQGIYTF
TGTGCCTGGAGTGTAGCCGCGGGACAGGGAATTTACACCTTC
>-|-|TRBJ1-2|TRBV6-6
CASRLTGFHYGYTF
TGTGCCAGCAGACTTACAGGTTTTCACTATGGCTACACCTTC
>-|TRBD2|TRBJ2-7|TRBV4-1
CASSLGLAGEQYF
TGCGCCAGCAGCCTGGGACTAGCGGGAGAGCAGTACTTC
>-|-|TRBJ2-1|TRBV21-1
CASSPGGEVPSNEQFF
TGTGCCAGCAGCCCTGGGGGGGAGGTCCCTAGTAATGAGCAGTTCTTC
>-|-|TRBJ1-4|TRBV2
CASSESRWEGKLFF
TGTGCCAGCAGTGAATCGAGATGGGAGGGAAAACTGTTTTTT
>-|-|TRBJ1-3|TRBV7-9
CASSVDRSTSGNTIYF
TGTGCCAGCAGCGTAGACAGGTCCACCTCTGGAAACACCATATATTTT
>-|TRBD2|TRBJ2-5|TRBV27
CASSRLAGRQETQYF
TGTGCCAGCAGTCGACTAGCGGGACGCCAAGAGACCCAGTACTTC
>once|-|TRBJ1-5|TRBV6-2/TRBV6-3
CASSYTGWDQPQHF
TGTGCCAGCAGTTATACAGGGTGGGATCAGCCCCAGCATTTT
>-|TRBD2|TRBJ2-1|TRBV24-1
CATSDSVAGGSNEQFF
TGTGCCACCAGTGATTCAGTAGCGGGAGGATCCAATGAGCAGTTCTTC
>-|-|TRBJ2-7|TRBV18
CASSPKVSAAYEQYF
TGTGCCAGCTCACCAAAAGTATCGGCGGCGTACGAGCAGTACTTC
>-|-|TRBJ2-3|TRBV5-4
CASSLFGADTQYF
TGTGCCAGCAGCTTATTCGGGGCAGATACGCAGTATTTT
>-|-|TRBJ2-2|TRBV6-1
CASSERLPGDSLTGELFF
TGTGCCAGCAGTGAACGACTACCGGGGGACAGCCTAACCGGGGAGCTGTTTTTT
>-|-|TRBJ2-5|TRBV30
CAWSVLRGMETQYF
TGTGCCTGGAGTGTACTCCGTGGTATGGAGACCCAGTACTTC
>once|-|TRBJ1-6|TRBV6-2/TRBV6-3
CASSYVRGRNSPLHF
TGTGCCAGCAGTTACGTGCGGGGCCGGAATTCACCCCTCCACTTT
>-|-|TRBJ2-2|TRBV23-1
CASSQRAIRNTGELFF
TGCGCCAGCAGTCAGAGGGCAATAAGGAACACCGGGGAGCTGTTTTTT
>-|TRBD2|TRBJ2-1|TRBV6-5
CAGLLAGGNEQFF
TGTGCCGGTCTTCTAGCGGGGGGGAATGAGCAGTTCTTC
>-|-|TRBJ2-2|TRBV4-3
CASSQVGVPTGELFF
TGCGCCAGCAGCCAAGTGGGAGTGCCCACCGGGGAGCTGTTTTTT
>-|-|TRBJ2-5|TRBV13
CASSLDPEETQYF
TGTGCCAGCAGCTTAGACCCCGAGGAGACCCAGTACTTC
>-|-|TRBJ1-5|TRBV28
CASSQGGGNQPQHF
TGTGCCAGCAGTCAGGGTGGTGGCAATCAGCCCCAGCATTTT
>-|TRBD1|TRBJ1-5|TRBV10-3
CAISEDRGGQPQHF
TGTGCCATCAGTGAGGACAGGGGAGGGCAGCCCCAGCATTTT
>-|-|TRBJ1-1|TRBV27
CASSLARLANTEAFF
TGTGCCAGCAGTTTAGCGCGACTCGCGAACACTGAAGCTTTCTTT
>-|TRBD1|TRBJ1-5|TRBV6-2/TRBV6-3
CASSRTGQVNQPQHF
TGTGCCAGCAGTCGAACTGGACAGGTCAATCAGCCCCAGCATTTT
>-|-|TRBJ1-6|TRBV6-5
CASSYRGSYNSPLHF
TGTGCCAGCAGTTACAGGGGGTCCTATAATTCACCCCTCCACTTT
>-|TRBD1|TRBJ1-6|TRBV18
CASSPGQGDSPLHF
TGTGCCAGCTCACCGGGACAGGGAGATTCACCCCTCCACTTT
>-|TRBD2|TRBJ2-3|TRBV20-1
CSASYGRAGSDTQYF
TGCAGTGCTAGTTACGGGAGGGCCGGGTCAGATACGCAGTATTTT
>-|TRBD2|TRBJ2-5|TRBV7-3
CASSPEKASGALEETQYF
TGTGCCAGCAGCCCGGAAAAGGCTAGCGGGGCCCTTGAAGAGACCCAGTACTTC
>few|-|TRBJ2-5|TRBV7-2
CASSDIAVGYYF
TGTGCCAGCAGCGATATAGCGGTTGGTTATTACTTC
>-|-|TRBJ2-7|TRBV6-5
CASRGARGTYEQYF
TGTGCCAGCCGGGGGGCCAGGGGCACCTACGAGCAGTACTTC
>-|TRBD2|TRBJ2-1|TRBV4-2
CASSQPLAGGGNEQFF
TGTGCCAGCAGCCAACCTCTAGCGGGAGGGGGCAATGAGCAGTTCTTC
>-|TRBD1|TRBJ1-5|TRBV7-2
CASSLVGTGYSNQPQHF
TGTGCCAGCAGCTTAGTCGGGACAGGATATAGCAATCAGCCCCAGCATTTT
>-|TRBD1|TRBJ1-6|TRBV27
CASTVGDRGNSPLHF
TGTGCCAGCACCGTTGGGGACAGGGGTAATTCACCCCTCCACTTT
>-|TRBD1|TRBJ2-1|TRBV6-6
CASSRHLQGTDINEQFF
TGTGCCAGCAGTCGACACTTACAGGGGACCGATATCAATGAGCAGTTCTTC
>-|-|TRBJ2-5|TRBV30
CAWSVRSGETQYF
TGTGCCTGGAGTGTAAGAAGCGGCGAGACCCAGTACTTC
>once|-|TRBJ2-5|TRBV18
CASSPMAETQYF
TGTGCCAGCTCACCAATGGCAGAGACCCAGTACTTC
>-|TRBD1|TRBJ2-1|TRBV27
CASSLRGTGYNEQFF
TGTGCCAGCAGTTTACGCGGGACAGGCTACAATGAGCAGTTCTTC
>-|TRBD1|TRBJ2-4|TRBV6-2/TRBV6-3
CASSYSGQDHTNIQYF
TGTGCCAGCAGTTACTCGGGACAGGATCATACAAACATTCAGTACTTC
>-|TRBD2|TRBJ2-4|TRBV19
CASSIRLAEAKNIQYF
TGTGCCAGTAGTATAAGACTAGCGGAGGCCAAAAACATTCAGTACTTC
>once|TRBD2|TRBJ2-7|TRBV9
CASSADTGGLSYEQYF
TGTGCCAGCAGCGCAGATACGGGAGGGCTCTCCTACGAGCAGTACTTC
>-|-|TRBJ1-1|TRBV7-2
CASSLVTVNTEAFF
TGTGCCAGCAGCCTAGTGACAGTGAACACTGAAGCTTTCTTT
>-|-|TRBJ2-1|TRBV29-1
CSATVVGGKYNEQFF
TGCAGCGCCACGGTGGTCGGCGGAAAGTACAATGAGCAGTTCTTC